This T cell receptor (beta chain) was observed in a study of T cell repertoires in cytomegalovirus infection. About the research overall: Evidence of both CMV infection and a matching HLA type came from public TCR beta signatures.

There are many counts of this clonotype. No antigen is known for it. Deletions cut 7 bases from V and 2 bases from J, with 4 bases between. This CDR3 is 11 amino acids long. Overall study results and limits: HLA-C-restricted CMV clonotypes gave the most frequent clonotype in two of eight donors. Adding up the frequency of public TCR beta families identified people who carried CMV plus the relevant HLA.

TCRdb redid the calling of the reads with MiXCR, one entry per CDR3 protein. The sample lists approximately 500,000 distinct CDR3 sequences, about 15% seen once, with more than 20% in the top ten. The sample comprised CD8+ T cells from PBMCs. The clonotype originates from a human donor in good health (CMV status not recorded). Some clones in this sample may be carry-over from other donors' samples. This chain uses TRBV12-3 or TRBV12-4 with TRBJ2-3; no clear D. The CDR3 reads CASTDTDTQYF. The CDR3 bases are TGTGCCAGCACCGACACAGATACGCAGTATTTT.